The sequence of this T cell receptor beta chain was determined in a study of blood T cell repertoires in COVID-19. Study at large: Acute and convalescent COVID-19 samples came from the United States, Italy and Spain.

The germline gives CDR1 DFQATT, CDR2 SNEGSKA (reference sequence). V shed 3 bases and J shed 1 base, with 9 bases lying between them. This CDR3 contains 14 residues. Sequencing used immunoSEQ multiplex PCR; TCRdb keeps in-frame clones, though not all of them. This sample yields some 460,000 clones, of which around 90% are seen a single time; approximately 2% belongs to the top ten. The receptor comes from a woman between 18 and 29 years old with acute COVID-19. This rearrangement joins TRBV20-1 to TRBJ2-2, with D perhaps TRBD1 (5 bases). The specimen sequenced was PBMCs or T cells enriched from blood (not recorded which). CDR3 region: CSASGQGNTGELFF. Written as DNA, the CDR3 is TGCAGTGCTAGTGGGCAGGGGAACACCGGGGAGCTGTTTTTT.